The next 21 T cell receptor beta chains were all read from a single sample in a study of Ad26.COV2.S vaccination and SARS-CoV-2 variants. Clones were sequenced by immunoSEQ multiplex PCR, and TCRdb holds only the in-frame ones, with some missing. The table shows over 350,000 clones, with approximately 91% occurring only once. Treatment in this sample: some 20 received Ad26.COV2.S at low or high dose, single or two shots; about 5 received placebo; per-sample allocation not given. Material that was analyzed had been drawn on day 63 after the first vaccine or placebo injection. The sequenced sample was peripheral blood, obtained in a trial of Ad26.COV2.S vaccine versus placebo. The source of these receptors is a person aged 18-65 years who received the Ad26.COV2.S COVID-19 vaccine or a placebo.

This CDR3 is CAISEDGSSYEQYF. For the CDR3, the DNA is TGTGCCATCAGTGAAGATGGTAGCTCCTACGAGCAGTACTTC. This rearrangement joins TRBV10-3 to TRBJ2-7, with no clear D. CDR1 is ENHRY, CDR2 SYGVKD, per germline. V lost 3 bases and J lost 0, with 9 bases in between. The CDR3 spans 14 residues.

The chain's CDR3 is CASSRPGAPKLFF. The DNA of the CDR3 is TGTGCCAGCAGCCGTCCGGGGGCCCCAAAACTGTTTTTT. This rearrangement joins TRBV3-1 (or the pseudogene TRBV3-2) to TRBJ1-4; perhaps TRBD1 as D (6 bases). The CDR3 totals 13 residues. Between the trimmed V and J ends, which lost 4 bases and 10 bases, there was a span of 13 bases. Germline lookup yields CDR1 LGHDT and CDR2 YNNKEL (reference sequence).

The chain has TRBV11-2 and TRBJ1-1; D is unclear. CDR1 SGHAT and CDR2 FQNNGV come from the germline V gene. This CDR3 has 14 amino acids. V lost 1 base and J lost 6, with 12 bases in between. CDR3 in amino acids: CASSLGWGGSEAFF. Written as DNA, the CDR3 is TGTGCCAGCAGCTTAGGGTGGGGAGGCTCTGAAGCTTTCTTT.

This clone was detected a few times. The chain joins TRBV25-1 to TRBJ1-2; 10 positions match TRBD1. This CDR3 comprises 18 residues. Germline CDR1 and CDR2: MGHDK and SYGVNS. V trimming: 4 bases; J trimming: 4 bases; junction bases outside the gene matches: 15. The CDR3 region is CASSGVGDRGHLSYGYTF. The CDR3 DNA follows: TGTGCCAGCAGTGGGGTCGGAGACAGGGGGCATCTTAGCTATGGCTACACCTTC.

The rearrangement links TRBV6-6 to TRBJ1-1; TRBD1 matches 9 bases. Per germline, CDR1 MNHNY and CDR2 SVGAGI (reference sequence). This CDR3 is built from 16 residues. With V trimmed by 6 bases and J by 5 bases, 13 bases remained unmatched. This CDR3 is CASRGHRGRIGTEAFF. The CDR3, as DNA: TGTGCCAGCAGGGGTCACAGGGGGCGAATCGGGACTGAAGCTTTCTTT.

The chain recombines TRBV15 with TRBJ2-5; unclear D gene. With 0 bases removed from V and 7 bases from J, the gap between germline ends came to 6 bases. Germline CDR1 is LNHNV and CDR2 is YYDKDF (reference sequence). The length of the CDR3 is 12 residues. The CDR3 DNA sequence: TGTGCCACCAGCAGAGATTGGGGGACCCAGTACTTC. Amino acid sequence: CATSRDWGTQYF.

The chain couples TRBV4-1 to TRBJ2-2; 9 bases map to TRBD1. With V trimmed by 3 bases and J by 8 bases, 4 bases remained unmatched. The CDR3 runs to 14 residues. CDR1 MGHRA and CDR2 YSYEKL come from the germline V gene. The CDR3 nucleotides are TGCGCCAGCAGCCAGGGGACAGGGCCTGGGGAGCTGTTTTTT. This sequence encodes CASSQGTGPGELFF.

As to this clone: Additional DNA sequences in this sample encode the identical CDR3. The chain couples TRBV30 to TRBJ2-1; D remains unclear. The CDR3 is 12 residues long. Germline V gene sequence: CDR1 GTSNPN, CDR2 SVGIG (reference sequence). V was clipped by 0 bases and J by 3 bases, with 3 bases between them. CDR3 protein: CAWSVVYNEQFF. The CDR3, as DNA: TGTGCCTGGAGTGTGGTCTACAATGAGCAGTTCTTC.

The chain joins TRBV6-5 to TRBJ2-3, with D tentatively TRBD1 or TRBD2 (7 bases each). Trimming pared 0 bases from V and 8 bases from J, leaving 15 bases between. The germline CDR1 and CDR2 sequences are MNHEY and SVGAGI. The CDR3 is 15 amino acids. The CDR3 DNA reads TGTGCCAGCAGTTACTCGTCCAGGGGGGGCAGTACGCAGTATTTT. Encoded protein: CASSYSSRGGSTQYF.

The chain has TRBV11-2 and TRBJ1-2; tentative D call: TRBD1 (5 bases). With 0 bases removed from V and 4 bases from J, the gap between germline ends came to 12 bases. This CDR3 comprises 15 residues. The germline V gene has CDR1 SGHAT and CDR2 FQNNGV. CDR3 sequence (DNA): TGTGCCAGCAGCTTAGAGAGGGGAGGTACCTATGGCTACACCTTC. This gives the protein CASSLERGGTYGYTF.

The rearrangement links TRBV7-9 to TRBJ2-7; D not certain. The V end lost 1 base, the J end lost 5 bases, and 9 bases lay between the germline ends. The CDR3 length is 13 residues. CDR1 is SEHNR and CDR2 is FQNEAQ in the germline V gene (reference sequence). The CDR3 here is CASSLGVLDEQYF. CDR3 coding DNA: TGTGCCAGCAGCTTAGGGGTTTTGGACGAGCAGTACTTC. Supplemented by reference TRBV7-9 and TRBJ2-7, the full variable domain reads DTGVSQNPRHKITKRGQNVTFRCDPISEHNRLYWYRQTLGQGPEFLTYFQNEAQLEKSRLLSDRFSAERPKGSFSTLEIQRTEQGDSAMYLCASSLGVLDEQYFGPGTRLTVT.

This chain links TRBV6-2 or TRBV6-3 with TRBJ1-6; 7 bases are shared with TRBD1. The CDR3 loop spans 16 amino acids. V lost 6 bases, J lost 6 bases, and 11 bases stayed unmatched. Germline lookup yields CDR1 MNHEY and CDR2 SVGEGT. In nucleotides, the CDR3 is TGTGCCAGCAGCCGAGGGATACAGGGGACTAATTCACCCCTCCACTTT. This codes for CASSRGIQGTNSPLHF.

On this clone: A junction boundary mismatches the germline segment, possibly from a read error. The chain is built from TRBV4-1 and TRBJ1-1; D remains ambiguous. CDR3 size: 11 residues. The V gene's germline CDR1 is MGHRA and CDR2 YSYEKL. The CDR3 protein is CASSQGTGMYF. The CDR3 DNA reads TGCGCCAGCAGCCAAGGGACGGGGATGTATTTT.

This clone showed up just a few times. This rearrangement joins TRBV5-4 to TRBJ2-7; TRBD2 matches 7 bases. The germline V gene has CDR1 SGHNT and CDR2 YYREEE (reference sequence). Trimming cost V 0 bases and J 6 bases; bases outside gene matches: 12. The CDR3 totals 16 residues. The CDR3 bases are TGTGCCAGCAGCTTGGTCTTGGGAGGGAGGACCGGCGAGCAGTACTTC. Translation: CASSLVLGGRTGEQYF.

The CDR3 DNA is TGTGCCAGCAGTCCCTCAGGGTCAGCTAACTATGGCTACACCTTC. It encodes CASSPSGSANYGYTF. This chain links TRBV6-5 with TRBJ1-2, with D perhaps TRBD1 (5 bases). Germline V gives CDR1 MNHEY, CDR2 SVGAGI. The V end was cut by 5 bases, the J end by 0 bases, with 13 bases between. The CDR3 has 15 residues.

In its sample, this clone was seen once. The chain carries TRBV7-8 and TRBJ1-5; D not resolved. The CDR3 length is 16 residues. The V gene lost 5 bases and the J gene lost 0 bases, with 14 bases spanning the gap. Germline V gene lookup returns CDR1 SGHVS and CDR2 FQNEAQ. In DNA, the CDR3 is TGTGCCAGCAGCCCCCGTGACTGGAATAGCAATCAGCCCCAGCATTTT. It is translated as CASSPRDWNSNQPQHF.

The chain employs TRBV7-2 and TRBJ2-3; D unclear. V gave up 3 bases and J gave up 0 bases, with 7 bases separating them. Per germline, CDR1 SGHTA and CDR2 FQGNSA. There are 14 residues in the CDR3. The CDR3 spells CASSLGRSTDTQYF. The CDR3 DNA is TGTGCCAGCAGCTTGGGCAGGAGCACAGATACGCAGTATTTT.

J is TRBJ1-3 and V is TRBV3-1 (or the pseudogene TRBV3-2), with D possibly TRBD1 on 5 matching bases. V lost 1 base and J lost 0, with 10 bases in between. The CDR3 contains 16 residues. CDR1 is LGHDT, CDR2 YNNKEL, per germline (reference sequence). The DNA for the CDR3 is TGTGCCAGCAGCCAAGTGGGGGGAACCTCTGGAAACACCATATATTTT. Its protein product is CASSQVGGTSGNTIYF.

The CDR3 nucleotides are TGTGCCAGCAGCTTCTTAACAGGGTTGATAACTGAAGCTTTCTTT. It codes for CASSFLTGLITEAFF. The chain carries TRBV5-8 and TRBJ1-1; weak D call: TRBD1 (6 bases). The germline gives CDR1 SGHTS, CDR2 YDEGEE. This CDR3 is built from 15 residues. Trimming removed 2 bases at V and 5 bases at J, with 16 bases between. The complete variable domain, with remaining parts taken from reference TRBV5-8 and TRBJ1-1, reads EAGVTQSPTHLIKTRGQQATLRCSPISGHTSVYWYQQALGLGLQFLLWYDEGEERNRGNFPPRFSGRQFPNYSSELNVNALELEDSALYLCASSFLTGLITEAFFGQGTRLTVV.

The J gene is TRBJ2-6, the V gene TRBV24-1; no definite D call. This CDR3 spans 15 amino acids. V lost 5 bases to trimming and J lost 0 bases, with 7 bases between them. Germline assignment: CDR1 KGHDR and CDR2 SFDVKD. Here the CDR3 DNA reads TGTGCCACCAGTGGTGCAGCCTCTGGGGCCAACGTCCTGACTTTC. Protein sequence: CATSGAASGANVLTF.

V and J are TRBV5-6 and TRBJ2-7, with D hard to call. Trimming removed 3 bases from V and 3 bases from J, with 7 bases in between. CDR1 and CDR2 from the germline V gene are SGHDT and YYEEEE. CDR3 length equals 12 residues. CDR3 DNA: TGTGCCAGCAGCTCTCAGGACTACGAGCAGTACTTC. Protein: CASSSQDYEQYF.